The T cell receptor beta chain under discussion was sequenced for a study of technical replicates of blood from a few donors (dated by TCRdb to about 2017). Libraries were built with the immunoSEQ multiplex PCR assay. TCRdb took over this immuneACCESS table, retaining in-frame rearrangements with V and J assigned. Such tables are incomplete; in checked studies, under half of the missing clones stem from an unresolved V gene, and the remainder is unexplained. The sample records tens of thousands of clones, around nine tenths of which are singletons. Of the sample, under 6.5% is held by the ten largest clones. Concerning this clone: This receptor's antigen is unknown. No much larger clone exists at a distance of one base, and base qualities are not known.

The CDR3, cysteine through phenylalanine, is 15 amino acids long. The DNA shown is the 45-base CDR3, in frame from base 1. CDR1 SGHNT and CDR2 YYREEE were looked up in the germline V gene (reference sequence). V is cut back by 6 bases and J by 4 bases, with 11 bases in the junction unmatched. The TCR originated in a human donor in good health. Some clones in this sample may be carry-over from other donors' samples. Sequenced: PBMCs. The sequence links TRBV5-4 to TRBJ1-2, with 8 junctional bases fitting TRBD1. The nucleotide sequence is given as TGTGCCAGCACTCAGGGGGCTAGTTCATCCTATGGCTACACCTTC. The resulting protein is CASTQGASSSYGYTF. Here the CDR3 is joined to the reference TRBV5-4 and TRBJ1-2 genes, and the full variable domain is: ETGVTQSPTHLIKTRGQQVTLRCSSQSGHNTVSWYQQALGQGPQFIFQYYREEENGRGNFPPRFSGLQFPNYSSELNVNALELDDSALYLCASTQGASSSYGYTFGSGTRLTVV.